The rows below give T cell receptor beta chains drawn from one sample of a study of regulatory T cells in long-lasting Graves disease. TCRdb reprocessed the multiplex PCR reads via MiXCR and lists one record per CDR3 protein. The sample has 200,000 to 250,000 distinct CDR3 sequences, 18% seen once. Sample: peripheral blood mononuclear cells (PBMCs), taken at new diagnosis, from a patient treated with antithyroid drugs. All receptors come from a female donor with Graves disease. The CDR3 runs from the conserved cysteine through the conserved F or W. Each record gives: D gene, J gene, clone size, V gene, CDR3 protein, CDR3 DNA. D genes are given only for firm matches. Rows may omit the clone size; those that give it use once, few, many or a size class.

- | TRBJ1-1 | - | TRBV9 | CASSPRDGLSTSNTEAFF | TGTGCCAGCAGCCCCCGGGACGGACTCTCAACCTCGAACACTGAAGCTTTCTTT
TRBD1 | TRBJ1-1 | many | TRBV10-3 | CAISEPDRTDQAFF | TGTGCCATCAGTGAGCCGGACAGGACGGACCAAGCTTTCTTT
- | TRBJ2-3 | many | TRBV11-3 | CASSFPLPERTDTQYF | TGTGCCAGCAGCTTCCCCCTTCCCGAAAGGACAGATACGCAGTATTTT
TRBD1 | TRBJ2-7 | few | TRBV18 | CASSTTGTGNRAYEQYF | TGTGCCAGCTCAACCACAGGGACAGGGAATAGGGCCTACGAGCAGTACTTC
- | TRBJ2-5 | - | TRBV7-9 | CASSLEVGHETQYF | TGTGCCAGCAGCTTAGAGGTTGGTCACGAGACCCAGTACTTC
TRBD1 | TRBJ1-2 | many | TRBV30 | CAGGQGNYGYTF | TGTGCCGGAGGACAGGGGAACTATGGCTACACCTTC
- | TRBJ2-7 | many | TRBV20-1 | CSAREGEPYEQYF | TGCAGTGCTAGAGAGGGGGAGCCCTACGAGCAGTACTTC
- | TRBJ1-1 | many | TRBV10-3 | CAISREGGTEAFF | TGTGCCATCAGCCGCGAAGGTGGGACTGAAGCTTTCTTT
TRBD1 | TRBJ2-4 | many | TRBV2 | CASMFGQGENIQYF | TGTGCCAGCATGTTTGGACAGGGTGAAAACATTCAGTACTTC
TRBD2 | TRBJ2-2 | many | TRBV24-1 | CATSDPGTSGSGELFF | TGTGCCACCAGTGACCCCGGGACTAGCGGGTCCGGGGAGCTGTTTTTT
TRBD2 | TRBJ2-1 | few | TRBV20-1 | CSARGTSGRFGNEQFF | TGCAGTGCTAGGGGGACTAGCGGGAGGTTTGGGAATGAGCAGTTCTTC
- | TRBJ1-2 | many | TRBV10-3 | CAITEGDTNYGYTF | TGTGCCATCACTGAGGGGGACACAAACTATGGCTACACCTTC
- | TRBJ2-5 | many | TRBV9 | CASSVDVGVGKGETQYF | TGTGCCAGCAGCGTAGATGTGGGTGTAGGAAAGGGGGAGACCCAGTACTTC
TRBD2 | TRBJ2-3 | - | TRBV12-3/TRBV12-4 | CASTHPTSGPPDTQYF | TGTGCCAGCACCCACCCCACTAGCGGCCCTCCGGATACGCAGTATTTT
- | TRBJ2-5 | many | TRBV28 | CASTPGQAFGETQYF | TGTGCCAGCACCCCGGGACAAGCATTTGGGGAGACCCAGTACTTC
- | TRBJ2-1 | many | TRBV3-1 | CASGPSGNNEQFF | TGTGCCAGCGGGCCGTCGGGGAACAATGAGCAGTTCTTC
- | TRBJ2-5 | many | TRBV20-1 | CSARDPFVGEETQYF | TGCAGTGCTAGAGACCCCTTCGTAGGGGAAGAGACCCAGTACTTC
TRBD2 | TRBJ2-1 | - | TRBV3-1 | CASSQGLAMNEQFF | TGTGCCAGCAGCCAAGGACTAGCGATGAATGAGCAGTTCTTC
- | TRBJ2-1 | many | TRBV18 | CASSVPGTEEQFF | TGTGCCAGCTCGGTCCCCGGGACCGAAGAGCAGTTCTTC
- | TRBJ1-2 | - | TRBV2 | CASSEGDSYGYTF | TGTGCCAGCAGTGAAGGTGACTCCTATGGCTACACCTTC
TRBD2 | TRBJ2-7 | many | TRBV7-8 | CASSRGLAGVSSYEQYF | TGTGCCAGCAGCCGAGGACTAGCGGGGGTAAGCTCCTACGAGCAGTACTTC
TRBD2 | TRBJ2-1 | many | TRBV6-5 | CASSYPNWREAYNEQFF | TGTGCCAGCAGTTACCCCAACTGGCGGGAGGCCTACAATGAGCAGTTCTTC
- | TRBJ2-5 | many | TRBV7-9 | CASSPGTYEETQYF | TGTGCCAGCAGCCCCGGGACATATGAGGAGACCCAGTACTTC
TRBD2 | TRBJ2-4 | many | TRBV2 | CASSERTSSGNIQYF | TGTGCCAGCAGTGAAAGGACTAGTTCAGGGAACATTCAGTACTTC
- | TRBJ2-5 | - | TRBV27 | CASSLYGQAYQETQYF | TGTGCCAGCAGTTTATATGGGCAGGCCTACCAAGAGACCCAGTACTTC
TRBD2 | TRBJ2-7 | few | TRBV20-1 | CSVAGRDYEQYF | TGCAGTGTCGCTGGGAGGGACTACGAGCAGTACTTC
- | TRBJ1-1 | many | TRBV7-9 | CASSLIYANTEAFF | TGTGCCAGCAGCTTAATATATGCGAACACTGAAGCTTTCTTT
TRBD1 | TRBJ1-2 | many | TRBV10-3 | CAIRSFGTGSPYGYTF | TGTGCCATCAGAAGCTTTGGGACAGGGAGTCCGTATGGCTACACCTTC
TRBD2 | TRBJ2-1 | once | TRBV12-3/TRBV12-4 | CASMDSSGDNEQFF | TGTGCCAGTATGGATAGTAGCGGGGACAATGAGCAGTTCTTC
- | TRBJ2-3 | few | TRBV12-3/TRBV12-4 | CVSSSSPLPGTDTQYF | TGTGTCAGCAGTTCAAGTCCCCTCCCGGGAACAGATACGCAGTATTTT
TRBD1 | TRBJ1-1 | many | TRBV12-3/TRBV12-4 | CASSFGQGAAFF | TGTGCCAGCAGTTTCGGCCAGGGGGCCGCTTTCTTT
- | TRBJ1-1 | few | TRBV4-1 | CASSRAGVQNTEAFF | TGCGCCAGCAGCCGGGCGGGGGTTCAGAACACTGAAGCTTTCTTT
- | TRBJ1-1 | many | TRBV18 | CASSREFTEAFF | TGTGCCAGCTCACGAGAGTTCACTGAAGCTTTCTTT
- | TRBJ1-6 | many | TRBV7-2 | CASSLAGYNSPLHF | TGTGCCAGCAGCTTAGCCGGGTATAATTCACCCCTCCACTTT
- | TRBJ1-5 | - | TRBV19 | CATTGTQNQPQHF | TGTGCCACCACCGGGACACAGAATCAGCCCCAGCATTTT
- | TRBJ2-1 | many | TRBV7-2 | CASSLSVVSYNEQFF | TGTGCCAGCAGCTTATCGGTAGTGTCCTACAATGAGCAGTTCTTC
TRBD1 | TRBJ1-1 | many | TRBV20-1 | CSALGGVGNTEAFF | TGCAGTGCCTTAGGGGGCGTGGGGAACACTGAAGCTTTCTTT
TRBD1 | TRBJ2-7 | many | TRBV6-1 | CASSPSGTGAYEQYF | TGTGCCAGCAGCCCATCCGGGACAGGAGCCTACGAGCAGTACTTC
- | TRBJ1-1 | many | TRBV11-2 | CASSLTRQIEAFF | TGTGCCAGCAGCCTTACACGACAGATAGAAGCTTTCTTT
TRBD1 | TRBJ2-7 | few | TRBV6-1 | CASSETGGAGYEQYF | TGTGCCAGCAGTGAAACAGGGGGCGCTGGATACGAGCAGTACTTC
- | TRBJ2-5 | many | TRBV18 | CASSPPWQGRRETQYF | TGTGCCAGCTCACCACCGTGGCAGGGCCGACGGGAGACCCAGTACTTC